This TCR beta chain came from a study of cytomegalovirus exposure and HLA in healthy donors. This CDR3 region has 15 residues. V dropped 0 bases and J dropped 7 bases, with 17 bases sitting between them. Germline CDR1 SGHDT, CDR2 YYEEEE. 60 Vbeta and 13 Jbeta primers were used in PCR. The data were produced by immunoSEQ multiplex PCR, yet TCRdb's version contains in-frame clones alone and is incomplete. Seen here are about 160,000 clones, 76% observed once, and the top ten hold more than 1.2%. The specimen was PBMCs. The receptor was derived from a man in his 60s in good health and CMV-seronegative. V is TRBV5-6 and J is TRBJ2-7; possible D gene TRBD2, 6 bases. The DNA of the CDR3 is TGTGCCAGCAGCTTGGTCGGGACTCGCTATCGGGAGCAGTACTTC. Encoded protein: CASSLVGTRYREQYF.